The clone carrying this T cell receptor beta chain was detected ten times or more. Reasons for excluding patients were uncontrolled infection, other autoimmune disease, pregnancy or lactation. Between the trimmed V and J ends, which lost 0 bases and 0 bases, there was a span of 6 bases. Germline CDR1 reads DFQATT; CDR2 reads SNEGSKA (reference sequence). The CDR3 is made up of 14 amino acids. The sample belongs to a study of T cells in Graves' hyperthyroidism and ophthalmopathy. TCR beta CDR3 regions were amplified from RNA transcripts. The HTBI primer set drove a first-round RT-PCR of the TCR CDR3. TCRdb called the multiplex PCR reads again in MiXCR, with one record for every CDR3 protein. Here the sample spans about 600,000 distinct CDR3 sequences, around 13% being singletons.

The source is a woman in her 50s with Graves' ophthalmopathy. Sequenced input: blood. The chain recombines TRBV20-1 with TRBJ2-1; no reliable D call. For the CDR3, the DNA is TGCAGTGCTAGAGAGGCGGTCTCCTACAATGAGCAGTTCTTC. As protein: CSAREAVSYNEQFF.